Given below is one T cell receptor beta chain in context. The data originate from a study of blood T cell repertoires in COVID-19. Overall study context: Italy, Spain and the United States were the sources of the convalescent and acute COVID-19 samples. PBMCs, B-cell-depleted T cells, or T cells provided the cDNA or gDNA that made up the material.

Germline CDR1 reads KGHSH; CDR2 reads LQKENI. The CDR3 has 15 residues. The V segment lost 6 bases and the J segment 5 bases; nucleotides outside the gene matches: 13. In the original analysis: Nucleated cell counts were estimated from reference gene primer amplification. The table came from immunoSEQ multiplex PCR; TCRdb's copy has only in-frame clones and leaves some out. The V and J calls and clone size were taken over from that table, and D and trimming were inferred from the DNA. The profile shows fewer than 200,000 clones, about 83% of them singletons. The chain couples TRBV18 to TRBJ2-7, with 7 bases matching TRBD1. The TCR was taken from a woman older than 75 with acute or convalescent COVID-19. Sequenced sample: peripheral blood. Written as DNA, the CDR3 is TGTGCCAGCTCCCCCGTGAGGGGGCGGAAAGACGAGCAGTACTTC. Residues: CASSPVRGRKDEQYF.